The 12 T cell receptor beta chains reported below all come from one sample, sequenced in a study of radiotherapy plus CTLA-4 blockade in lung cancer. Clones were read by immunoSEQ multiplex PCR, and TCRdb kept only the in-frame ones, dropping some. The profile shows approximately 60,000 clones, about 80% of them singletons. The sample in question was peripheral blood, obtained from a patient treated with radiotherapy plus ipilimumab. Receptors originate from a human donor with non-small cell lung cancer who had a complete response to radiotherapy plus ipilimumab.

This CDR3 reads CASSIEGRQGGRLRGETQYF. In nucleotides, the CDR3 is TGCGCCAGCAGCATTGAGGGCCGACAGGGAGGGAGGTTAAGAGGAGAGACCCAGTACTTC. The chain has TRBV5-1 and TRBJ2-5, with D possibly being TRBD1 or TRBD2 (7 bases each). The CDR3 is made up of 20 amino acids. Trimming cost V 4 bases and J 4 bases, with 32 bases left between them. Germline CDR1 and CDR2: SGHRS and YFSETQ.

The chain carries TRBV13 and TRBJ1-4; D is ambiguous. This CDR3 region has 13 residues. Germline CDR1 reads PRHDT; CDR2 reads FYEKMQ (reference sequence). The V and J ends lost 0 bases and 11 bases respectively, with 10 bases between them. CDR3 amino acids: CASSLGGSRKLFF. In DNA form, the CDR3 reads TGTGCCAGCAGCTTAGGGGGGTCGAGGAAACTGTTTTTT.

The chain is built from TRBV7-2 and TRBJ2-7; maybe TRBD2 (7 bases). The CDR3 totals 14 residues. The V and J ends lost 3 bases and 8 bases respectively, with 17 bases between them. CDR1 and CDR2 from the germline V gene are SGHTA and FQGNSA. This chain's CDR3 is CASSFEGGHRQQYF. The CDR3 region has the DNA TGTGCCAGCAGCTTTGAGGGGGGGCACAGGCAGCAGTACTTC.

The CDR3 region has the DNA TGTGCCAGCAGCCGGGACAATTTTGGCAATCAGCCCCAGCATTTT. As protein: CASSRDNFGNQPQHF. J is TRBJ1-5 and V is TRBV7-8, with a weak D call TRBD1 (6 bases). Deletions cut 5 bases from V and 2 bases from J, with 13 bases between. The CDR3 covers 15 residues. Germline CDR1 SGHVS, CDR2 FQNEAQ.

This clone has more than one count but fewer than ten. This chain uses TRBV14 with TRBJ1-2; D not certain. The length of the CDR3 is 15 residues. V was clipped by 1 base and J by 3 bases, with 12 bases between them. Germline V gene data show CDR1 as SGHDN and CDR2 as FVKESK. The CDR3 here is CASSQGLPTYYGYTF. The CDR3 nucleotides are TGTGCCAGCAGCCAAGGCCTTCCCACGTACTATGGCTACACCTTC.

V usage is TRBV10-3 and J usage is TRBJ1-2; maybe TRBD1 (5 bases). The CDR3 loop spans 12 amino acids. CDR1 and CDR2 (germline): ENHRY, SYGVKD. The V and J ends lost 5 bases and 14 bases respectively, with 18 bases between them. CDR3 sequence (DNA): TGTGCCATCAGTTGGGACGGAGGAGTGGGTACCTTC. Its translation is CAISWDGGVGTF.

Regarding this clone: One junction end does not reproduce the germline sequence, and a read error may be involved. This chain links TRBV7-7 with TRBJ2-7; weak D call: TRBD1 (7 bases). Germline CDR1 reads SSHAT; CDR2 reads FNYEAQ (reference sequence). The CDR3 consists of 14 residues. The CDR3: CASSLATGTYEQYF. CDR3 nucleotide sequence: TGTGCTAGCAGCCTAGCGACAGGGACCTACGAGCAGTACTTC.

The V call is TRBV19, the J call TRBJ1-6; no firm D call. The germline gives CDR1 LNHDA, CDR2 SQIVND (reference sequence). This CDR3 has 12 amino acids. V dropped 3 bases and J dropped 10 bases, with 7 bases sitting between them. The CDR3 protein is CASSIPDSPLHF. DNA for the CDR3: TGTGCCAGTAGTATCCCCGACTCACCCCTCCACTTT. The variable domain in full, completed from reference TRBV19 and TRBJ1-6, reads DGGITQSPKYLFRKEGQNVTLSCEQNLNHDAMYWYRQDPGQGLRLIYYSQIVNDFQKGDIAEGYSVSREKKESFPLTVTSAQKNPTAFYLCASSIPDSPLHFGNGTRLTVT.

J is TRBJ2-1 and V is TRBV30; 7 bases are a match to TRBD1. V shed 5 bases, J shed 10 bases, and the junction held 11 bases outside the gene matches. This CDR3 comprises 13 residues. Germline V gene lookup returns CDR1 GTSNPN and CDR2 SVGIG (reference sequence). In DNA, the CDR3 is TGTGCCTGGGCCGGGACAGTTAAGGCGGAGCAGTTCTTC. This encodes CAWAGTVKAEQFF.

The chain has TRBV7-8 and TRBJ2-1, with 7 bases that match TRBD1. Trimming cost V 4 bases and J 7 bases; bases outside gene matches: 7. The CDR3 spans 14 residues. CDR1 is SGHVS and CDR2 is FQNEAQ in the germline V gene. The CDR3: CASSSRTGKNEQFF. The CDR3 DNA follows: TGTGCCAGCAGCTCAAGGACAGGCAAGAATGAGCAGTTCTTC.

The chain combines TRBV11-2 with TRBJ1-1; a weak D match, TRBD1 (5 bases). Germline values: CDR1 SGHAT, CDR2 FQNNGV. Trimming pared 3 bases from V and 11 bases from J, leaving 13 bases between. The CDR3 totals 12 residues. DNA of the CDR3: TGTGCCAGCAGCTTCACAGGTCCGTCGGCTTTCTTT. Its protein is CASSFTGPSAFF.

This clone was recorded once. V and J are TRBV9 and TRBJ2-1; D may correspond to TRBD1 or TRBD2 (5 bases each). The germline V gene encodes CDR1 SGDLS and CDR2 YYNGEE. V shed 0 bases and J shed 2 bases, with 12 bases lying between them. The CDR3 is 16 residues long. CDR3 coding DNA: TGTGCCAGCAGCGTAGTAAGCCTGGGACCCTACAATGAGCAGTTCTTC. Residues: CASSVVSLGPYNEQFF.